This TCR beta chain originates from a study of tumor-infiltrating lymphocytes in oesophageal squamous cell carcinoma. By sample fraction, this clonotype is medium-sized. One junction end does not reproduce the germline sequence, and a read error may be involved. A single record per CDR3 protein comes from TCRdb applying MiXCR to the reads. This sample has 9,500 to 14,000 distinct CDR3 sequences, with roughly 60% found just once. This TCR derives from a female donor with esophageal squamous cell carcinoma. Source material: blood.

The CDR3 nucleotides are TGTGCCAGCAGGCCCAGGGGGTACAATTCACCCCTCCACTTC. Translating it yields CASRPRGYNSPLHF. The V gene is TRBV6-1, the J gene TRBJ2-4; 7 bases agree with TRBD1. This CDR3 has 14 residues. The germline CDR1 and CDR2 sequences are MNHNS and SASEGT.